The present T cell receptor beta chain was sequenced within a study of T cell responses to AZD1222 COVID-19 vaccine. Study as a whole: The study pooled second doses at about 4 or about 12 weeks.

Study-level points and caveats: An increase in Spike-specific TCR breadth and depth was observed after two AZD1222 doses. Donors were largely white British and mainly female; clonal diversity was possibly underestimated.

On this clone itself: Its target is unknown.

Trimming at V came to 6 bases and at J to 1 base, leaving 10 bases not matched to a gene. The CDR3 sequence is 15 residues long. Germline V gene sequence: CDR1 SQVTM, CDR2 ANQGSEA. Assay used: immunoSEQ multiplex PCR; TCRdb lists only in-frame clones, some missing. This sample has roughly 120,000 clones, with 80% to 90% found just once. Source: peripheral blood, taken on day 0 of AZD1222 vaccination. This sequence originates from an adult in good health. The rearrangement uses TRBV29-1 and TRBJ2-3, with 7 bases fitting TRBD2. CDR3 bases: TGCAGCGTCGCGAGCCTAGCGGCGGGCACAGATACGCAGTATTTT. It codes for CSVASLAAGTDTQYF.